This is a list of T cell receptor beta chains from one sample in a study of cytomegalovirus exposure and HLA in healthy donors. Profiled with immunoSEQ multiplex PCR; TCRdb holds only in-frame clones, not every one. The sample shows around 150,000 clones, approximately 81% of them seen only once. Sequencing was performed on PBMCs. Source of these receptors: a young man in good health and CMV-seropositive. CDR3s include the opening cysteine and the closing phenylalanine or tryptophan. Fields, in order: D gene, V gene, clone size, J gene, CDR3 protein, CDR3 DNA. D genes are given only for firm matches. Not every row has a clone size; where given, it reads once, few, many or a size class.

>.|TRBV4-2|once|TRBJ2-1
CASSQEELREQFF
TGTGCCAGCAGCCAAGAGGAGCTACGGGAGCAGTTCTTC
>TRBD1|TRBV7-2|.|TRBJ2-7
CASSPVPGTVFEYEQYF
TGTGCCAGCAGCCCGGTCCCGGGGACAGTGTTTGAGTACGAGCAGTACTTC
>TRBD2|TRBV5-1|.|TRBJ2-5
CASSWGGDGGETQYF
TGCGCCAGCAGCTGGGGAGGGGACGGGGGAGAGACCCAGTACTTC
>.|TRBV20-1|.|TRBJ1-2
CSAPVYYGYTF
TGCAGTGCCCCTGTGTACTATGGCTACACCTTC
>TRBD1|TRBV5-4|.|TRBJ1-2
CASSLTPGQGFYGYTF
TGTGCCAGCAGCCTAACCCCGGGACAGGGATTCTATGGCTACACCTTC
>.|TRBV11-3|.|TRBJ2-2
CASSLSTGELFF
TGTGCCAGCAGCTTGAGCACCGGGGAGCTGTTTTTT
>TRBD2|TRBV7-8|.|TRBJ2-7
CASSLFGTSGDEQYF
TGTGCCAGCAGCTTATTTGGGACTAGCGGCGACGAGCAGTACTTC
>.|TRBV7-3|.|TRBJ2-5
CASSSLQGETQYF
TGTGCCAGCAGCTCGCTACAGGGTGAGACCCAGTACTTC
>TRBD1|TRBV15|.|TRBJ2-7
CATSRDRGPVEQYF
TGTGCCACCAGCAGAGACAGGGGGCCGGTCGAGCAGTACTTC
>TRBD1|TRBV11-2|.|TRBJ2-7
CASSLTGGWEQYF
TGTGCCAGCAGCCTGACAGGGGGGTGGGAGCAGTACTTC
>TRBD1|TRBV5-4|.|TRBJ1-6
CASSLARTGEYNSPLHF
TGTGCCAGCAGCTTGGCCAGGACAGGGGAATATAATTCACCCCTCCACTTT
>.|TRBV2|few|TRBJ1-1
CASTRSQPNTEAFF
TGTGCCAGCACTAGAAGTCAGCCCAACACTGAAGCTTTCTTT
>.|TRBV4-3|.|TRBJ2-3
CASSQDFTGSTDTQYF
TGCGCCAGCAGCCAAGATTTTACGGGGAGCACAGATACGCAGTATTTT
>TRBD1|TRBV18|once|TRBJ1-2
CASSPGGEGAWGYTF
TGTGCCAGCTCACCAGGCGGCGAGGGGGCCTGGGGCTACACCTTC
>.|TRBV6-6|.|TRBJ1-1
CASSYSSIQNTEAFF
TGTGCCAGCAGTTACTCGTCCATACAGAACACTGAAGCTTTCTTT
>.|TRBV7-2|.|TRBJ2-2
CASSLQGSVQGELFF
TGTGCCAGCAGCTTACAGGGCAGTGTACAGGGGGAGCTGTTTTTT